What follows are 15 T cell receptor beta chains derived from one specimen sequenced in a study of beta chain features in type 1 diabetes. Whole-study results and caveats: All four CD4+ subsets from Type 1 diabetes patients carried moderately but significantly shorter TCRB CDR3s.

The authors reverse transcribed all of the isolated RNA, so sequencing captured expressed TCRB transcripts. Profiling relied on immunoSEQ multiplex PCR, and the TCRdb table lists in-frame clones only, not all of them. The sample lists approximately 150,000 clones, about 12% occurring once. The antigens of these receptors remain unknown. The sequenced sample consisted of central memory CD4+ T cells from blood. Every receptor here comes from a man in his late teens or twenties with type 1 diabetes.

This clone was seen a few times. The rearrangement links TRBV29-1 to TRBJ1-2, with D possibly being TRBD1 (6 bases). Germline V gene sequence: CDR1 SQVTM, CDR2 ANQGSEA. The CDR3 extends over 17 amino acids. Trimming took off 0 bases at V and 3 bases at J, with 20 bases between the two ends. CDR3 bases: TGCAGCGTTGAAGATCGAACAGGGCGCGGTGGGCACTATGGCTACACCTTC. Its translation: CSVEDRTGRGGHYGYTF.

The chain couples TRBV27 to TRBJ2-7; TRBD2 aligns across 12 bases. The V gene end was trimmed by 5 bases and the J gene end by 0 bases; junction bases not matched to a gene: 8. The CDR3 has 17 residues. CDR1 is MNHEY and CDR2 is SMNVEV in the germline V gene (reference sequence). The CDR3 bases are TGTGCCAGCAGTCGCCAACTAGCGGGGGGCACCTCCTACGAGCAGTACTTC. Protein: CASSRQLAGGTSYEQYF.

The genes are TRBV11-3 and TRBJ2-5; 7 bases align to TRBD1. CDR1 and CDR2 (germline): SGHNT, YENEEA. CDR3 length: 13 residues. Trimming cost V 1 base and J 5 bases; bases outside gene matches: 1. CDR3 in amino acids: CASSLVQGETQYF. DNA of the CDR3: TGTGCCAGCAGCTTAGTACAGGGGGAGACCCAGTACTTC.

CDR3 sequence (DNA): TGTGCCTGGAGTGCCGGGACAGGGGGCATAGTGCAGTACTTC. It specifies CAWSAGTGGIVQYF. The genes are TRBV30 and TRBJ2-7; TRBD1 matches 12 bases. Germline V gene sequence: CDR1 GTSNPN, CDR2 SVGIG (reference sequence). The CDR3 consists of 14 residues. Trimming at V came to 1 base and at J to 9 bases, leaving 7 bases not matched to a gene.

This clone was detected a few times. The gene calls are TRBV7-2 and TRBJ2-5; possibly TRBD1 for D (6 bases). The CDR3 consists of 13 residues. Trimming pared 3 bases from V and 2 bases from J, leaving 7 bases between. Germline V gene sequence: CDR1 SGHTA, CDR2 FQGNSA. CDR3 amino acids: CASSLDRQETQYF. The CDR3 nucleotides read TGTGCCAGCAGCTTGGACAGACAAGAGACCCAGTACTTC.

The chain is built from TRBV30 and TRBJ1-1, with a tentative D call TRBD1 (6 bases). V was shortened by 2 bases and J by 1 base, with 8 bases between the two germline ends. This CDR3 has 13 amino acids. CDR1 GTSNPN and CDR2 SVGIG come from the germline V gene (reference sequence). CDR3 region: CAWSKGGNTEAFF. The CDR3 DNA reads as TGTGCCTGGAGTAAAGGGGGGAACACTGAAGCTTTCTTT.

The table lists this clone with a few counts. This rearrangement joins TRBV29-1 to TRBJ2-7; possibly TRBD2 for D (6 bases). CDR1 is SQVTM, CDR2 ANQGSEA, per germline. This CDR3 region has 15 residues. V shed 7 bases and J shed 6 bases, with 25 bases lying between them. The CDR3, as DNA: TGCAGCGGTGTCCCCGGGTGGGCCCGGGGGAGCGAGCAGTACTTC. Its translation: CSGVPGWARGSEQYF.

The J gene is TRBJ1-2, the V gene TRBV7-9, with 9 bases lining up with TRBD1. CDR1 is SEHNR, CDR2 FQNEAQ, per germline (reference sequence). V lost 4 bases to trimming and J lost 4 bases; unmatched junction nucleotides: 10. The CDR3 sequence is 16 residues long. The CDR3 DNA sequence: TGTGCCAGCAGCTCGCTTACAGGGGGCGTCCCCTATGGCTACACCTTC. Encoded protein: CASSSLTGGVPYGYTF.

The rearrangement links TRBV30 to TRBJ1-1; TRBD1 is a possible D gene (5 bases). The CDR3 spans 14 residues. Germline V gene data show CDR1 as GTSNPN and CDR2 as SVGIG (reference sequence). V lost 3 bases to trimming and J lost 3 bases, with 14 bases between them. CDR3 DNA: TGTGCCTGGAGCCAGACTACAGGCTACACTGAAGCTTTCTTT. This codes for CAWSQTTGYTEAFF.

This clone was detected a few times. J is TRBJ1-2 and V is TRBV5-1; D is ambiguous. The CDR3 has 12 amino acids. CDR1 is SGHRS, CDR2 YFSETQ, per germline. Trimming removed 3 bases from V and 8 bases from J, with 11 bases in between. The CDR3 region has the DNA TGCGCCAGCAGCTCGGACCCACCGGGCTACACCTTC. Translated, it gives CASSSDPPGYTF.

V gene TRBV10-3 combines with J gene TRBJ2-3, with a weak D call TRBD2 (6 bases). V was pared by 8 bases and J by 3 bases, with 12 bases between. Germline V CDR1 and CDR2: ENHRY, SYGVKD. The CDR3 covers 13 residues. This CDR3 is CAIATGETDTQYF. The CDR3 DNA sequence: TGTGCCATCGCGACGGGGGAGACAGATACGCAGTATTTT.

The rearrangement joins TRBV5-8 to TRBJ1-1; 8 nucleotides agree with TRBD1. Per the germline V gene, CDR1 is SGHTS and CDR2 is YDEGEE. With V trimmed by 2 bases and J by 4 bases, 7 bases remained unmatched. The CDR3 totals 15 residues. Here the CDR3 reads CASSFGTGSGTEAFF. The CDR3, as DNA: TGTGCCAGCAGCTTCGGGACAGGATCGGGCACTGAAGCTTTCTTT.

This clone was observed a handful of times. The rearrangement joins TRBV19 to TRBJ2-5; D is unresolved. Trimming took 8 bases from V and 1 from J, leaving 11 bases between them. The germline V gene has CDR1 LNHDA and CDR2 SQIVND (reference sequence). CDR3 size: 13 residues. The CDR3 loop reads CASRTGSQETQYF. In nucleotides, the CDR3 is TGTGCCAGTCGTACCGGCAGCCAAGAGACCCAGTACTTC.

The chain combines TRBV18 with TRBJ1-3; no clear D. The V gene lost 1 base and the J gene lost 0 bases, with 7 bases spanning the gap. The CDR3 consists of 15 residues. Looked up from germline, CDR1 is KGHSH and CDR2 is LQKENI. The CDR3 protein is CASSPQAYSGNTIYF. Written as DNA, the CDR3 is TGTGCCAGCTCACCACAGGCGTACTCTGGAAACACCATATATTTT.

This chain connects TRBV28 to TRBJ1-5; no definite D call. Germline lookup yields CDR1 MDHEN and CDR2 SYDVKM. The CDR3 is made up of 11 amino acids. V dropped 5 bases and J dropped 5 bases, with 4 bases sitting between them. CDR3 in amino acids: CASSQHQPQHF. The CDR3 coding sequence is TGTGCCAGCAGTCAACATCAGCCCCAGCATTTT.